This passage covers 6 T cell receptor beta chains from one sample sequenced in a study of T cell responses to AZD1222 COVID-19 vaccine. Sequencing used immunoSEQ multiplex PCR; TCRdb keeps in-frame clones, though not all of them. Of approximately 110,000 clones in the sample, 70% to 90% are singletons; the top ten hold more than 15%. The specimen was peripheral blood, collected on day 0 of AZD1222 vaccination. Receptors were obtained from an adult in good health.

The V call is TRBV7-2, the J call TRBJ2-1, with 8 bases lining up with TRBD2. The CDR3 covers 14 residues. CDR1 and CDR2 (germline): SGHTA, FQGNSA. V lost 5 bases, J lost 5 bases, and 5 bases stayed unmatched. This CDR3 is CASSPTSVNNEQFF. The CDR3 region has the DNA TGTGCCAGCAGCCCGACTAGCGTGAACAATGAGCAGTTCTTC. The full variable domain, its missing parts supplied by reference TRBV7-2 and TRBJ2-1, is GAGVSQSPSNKVTEKGKDVELRCDPISGHTALYWYRQSLGQGLEFLIYFQGNSAPDKSGLPSDRFSAERTGGSVSTLTIQRTQQEDSAVYLCASSPTSVNNEQFFGPGTRLTVL.

This chain connects TRBV19 to TRBJ1-5; possibly TRBD1 for D (6 bases). The CDR3 is 12 amino acids. The ends were cut back, 4 bases at V and 5 bases at J, with 6 bases in the middle. Germline V gene lookup returns CDR1 LNHDA and CDR2 SQIVND (reference sequence). CDR3 in DNA: TGTGCCAGTAGTAAGGGGGATCAGCCCCAGCATTTT. This gives the protein CASSKGDQPQHF.

The V and J genes are TRBV7-2 and TRBJ1-2; 7 bases line up with TRBD1. This CDR3 has 16 amino acids. Germline CDR1 and CDR2: SGHTA and FQGNSA. V was clipped by 4 bases and J by 0 bases; unmatched bases: 8. The CDR3 nucleotides read TGTGCCAGCAGCTCCTTCGGGGGACAGACTAACTATGGCTACACCTTC. This encodes CASSSFGGQTNYGYTF.

Of note for this clone: The same CDR3 also results from other DNA sequences found in this sample. V gene TRBV6-5 combines with J gene TRBJ1-1; D may be TRBD1 (6 bases). V lost 6 bases to trimming and J lost 7 bases, with 12 bases between them. The CDR3 sequence is 12 residues long. The germline CDR1 and CDR2 sequences are MNHEY and SVGAGI. The CDR3: CASSQDSVEAFF. The CDR3 coding sequence is TGTGCCAGCAGCCAGGACAGCGTTGAAGCTTTCTTT.

The chain links TRBV5-6 to TRBJ1-3; D is perhaps TRBD1 (5 bases). CDR1 is SGHDT, CDR2 YYEEEE, per germline. V was shortened by 4 bases and J by 1 base, with 18 bases between the two germline ends. This CDR3 region has 17 residues. This CDR3 is CASSPRRGESSGNTIYF. Written as DNA, the CDR3 is TGTGCCAGCAGCCCCCGACGGGGGGAGTCTTCTGGAAACACCATATATTTT.

The chain employs TRBV6-5 and TRBJ2-7; maybe TRBD1 (5 bases). Germline assignment: CDR1 MNHEY and CDR2 SVGAGI. The CDR3 covers 12 residues. The V gene lost 6 bases and the J gene lost 7 bases, with 13 bases spanning the gap. The CDR3 protein is CASRAGSGEQYF. The CDR3 DNA sequence: TGTGCCAGCAGGGCAGGGTCTGGGGAGCAGTACTTC.